These 19 T cell receptor beta chains were all obtained from the same sample, sequenced in a study of siplizumab effects on memory and regulatory T cells (dated by TCRdb to the late 2010s). The library was prepared using the immunoSEQ multiplex PCR assay. Drawn from immuneACCESS, this table holds only the in-frame rearrangements with V and J called that TCRdb kept. Clones are partly lost; checked studies trace under half to an unresolved V gene and leave the rest unexplained. The sample table shows 87,000 or so clones, and about nine tenths are seen once. Of the sample, 15% falls within the top ten clones. Sequencing input: CD4+ T cells sorted from blood. Every receptor here comes from a human donor in good health.

The rearrangement links TRBV10-3 to TRBJ1-1; D may be TRBD1 (5 bases). The V end lost 6 bases, the J end lost 1 base, and 18 bases lay between the germline ends. Germline loops: CDR1 ENHRY, CDR2 SYGVKD. This CDR3 is 16 amino acids long. The CDR3 loop is CAIRETATSGNTEAFF. The CDR3 nucleotides read TGTGCCATCAGAGAGACAGCTACCAGTGGGAACACTGAAGCTTTCTTT.

V usage is TRBV6-6 and J usage is TRBJ1-2, with 9 bases fitting TRBD1. V lost 5 bases and J lost 5; bases outside the gene matches: 6. The germline V gene encodes CDR1 MNHNY and CDR2 SVGAGI (reference sequence). CDR3 length: 14 amino acids. As DNA, the CDR3 is TGTGCCAGCAGTCCTGGGACAGGGTCGTATGGCTACACCTTC. This encodes CASSPGTGSYGYTF.

This clone showed up just once. The genes are TRBV5-4 and TRBJ2-2; TRBD1 agrees at 10 bases. The CDR3 loop spans 16 amino acids. Germline V gene sequence: CDR1 SGHNT, CDR2 YYREEE (reference sequence). V lost 0 bases to trimming and J lost 2 bases; unmatched junction nucleotides: 1. CDR3 residues: CASSLGQGANTGELFF. The CDR3 coding sequence is TGTGCCAGCAGCTTGGGACAGGGGGCAAACACCGGGGAGCTGTTTTTT.

At least ten counts were recorded for this clone. This chain connects TRBV6-5 to TRBJ1-3; maybe TRBD1 (5 bases). V lost 7 bases, J lost 4 bases, and 8 bases lay in between. CDR3 size: 12 residues. CDR1 and CDR2 from the germline V gene are MNHEY and SVGAGI. The CDR3, as DNA: TGTGCCAGCAAAGGGACCGGAAACACCATATATTTT. It yields the protein CASKGTGNTIYF.

This clone came up once. The chain couples TRBV9 to TRBJ2-7; 8 positions agree with TRBD2. The CDR3 contains 13 residues. From germline, CDR1 is SGDLS and CDR2 YYNGEE. J was trimmed by 5 bases and V by 0 bases; bases with no gene match: 1. As DNA, the CDR3 is TGTGCCAGCAGCGTAGACGGGAGGGACGAGCAGTACTTC. The encoded protein is CASSVDGRDEQYF.

This clone appeared once. At one end, the junction sequence differs from germline, possibly due to a read error. J is TRBJ2-1 and V is TRBV7-7; maybe TRBD2 (5 bases). Germline loops: CDR1 SSHAT, CDR2 FNYEAQ (reference sequence). The CDR3 is made up of 15 amino acids. In nucleotides, the CDR3 is TGTGCTAGCAGCTTACGACTGGAGGACCACAATGAGCAGTTCTTC. Its translation is CASSLRLEDHNEQFF.

The V call is TRBV6-1, the J call TRBJ1-3; D ambiguous. There are 16 residues in the CDR3. The V end lost 4 bases, the J end lost 3 bases, and 16 bases lay between the germline ends. Germline V gene sequence: CDR1 MNHNS, CDR2 SASEGT. The CDR3 DNA reads as TGTGCCAGCAGTGCGACCGGGCCGACGCGTGGAAACACCATATATTTT. Its translation: CASSATGPTRGNTIYF.

This chain links TRBV18 with TRBJ1-2, with 8 bases that match TRBD1. The CDR3 extends over 16 amino acids. J was trimmed by 4 bases and V by 1 base; bases with no gene match: 8. Germline lookup yields CDR1 KGHSH and CDR2 LQKENI. CDR3 bases: TGTGCCAGCTCACCACTCCAACAGGGGGTTAGCTATGGCTACACCTTC. Translating it yields CASSPLQQGVSYGYTF.

The DNA for the CDR3 is TGTGCCATCAGTCGGGACAGGGGGTTCCCTTCCTACGAGCAGTACTTC. It is translated as CAISRDRGFPSYEQYF. V is TRBV10-3 and J is TRBJ2-7; 11 bases align to TRBD1. This CDR3 is 16 amino acids long. J lost 1 base, V lost 5 bases, and 7 bases had no gene match. Germline assignment: CDR1 ENHRY and CDR2 SYGVKD.

This clone showed up just once. The gene calls are TRBV4-1 and TRBJ2-5, with D perhaps matching TRBD2 (6 bases). The germline gives CDR1 MGHRA, CDR2 YSYEKL. The CDR3 is 15 amino acids. Trimming left V 0 bases short and J 5 bases short, with 13 bases between. DNA for the CDR3: TGCGCCAGCAGCCAAGATAGGAGAGGGAGGGAGACCCAGTACTTC. Translating it yields CASSQDRRGRETQYF.

V usage is TRBV2 and J usage is TRBJ1-1; TRBD1 might be the D (5 bases). Trimming removed 6 bases at V and 6 bases at J, with 17 bases between. This CDR3 spans 14 amino acids. CDR1 and CDR2 (germline): SNHLY, FYNNEI. CDR3 nucleotides: TGTGCCAGCAGGCCTGGTGGGGCCTTACCTGAAGCTTTCTTT. Amino acid sequence: CASRPGGALPEAFF.

CDR3 sequence: CASSLDAGGYEQYF. Written as DNA, the CDR3 is TGTGCCAGCAGCTTAGACGCGGGAGGATACGAGCAGTACTTC. The chain employs TRBV7-2 and TRBJ2-7; 8 bases agree with TRBD2. After removal of 1 base from V and 4 bases from J, the junction contained 3 bases not matched to a gene. CDR3 length: 14 residues. Germline V gene data show CDR1 as SGHTA and CDR2 as FQGNSA.

This clone has more than one count but fewer than ten. This chain joins TRBV5-6 and TRBJ2-2, with D possibly matching TRBD2 (6 bases). Germline loops: CDR1 SGHDT, CDR2 YYEEEE. The germline V and J ends were trimmed by 2 bases and 7 bases, with 9 bases remaining between them. This CDR3 has 13 amino acids. The CDR3 region has the DNA TGTGCCAGCAGCTTCGGCGGGGACGGGGAGCTGTTTTTT. Its translation: CASSFGGDGELFF.

This chain connects TRBV15 to TRBJ2-7; 9 bases fit TRBD2. There are 15 residues in the CDR3. Germline V gene sequence: CDR1 LNHNV, CDR2 YYDKDF (reference sequence). V was clipped by 0 bases and J by 3 bases; unmatched bases: 3. CDR3 nucleotides: TGTGCCACCAGCAGAGAAAATAGCGGGAGCTACGAGCAGTACTTC. It encodes CATSRENSGSYEQYF.

The chain is built from TRBV5-1 and TRBJ2-3; 10 bases match TRBD2. The CDR3 contains 16 residues. Germline lookup yields CDR1 SGHRS and CDR2 YFSETQ. V shed 2 bases, J shed 0 bases, and the junction held 3 bases outside the gene matches. The CDR3 DNA reads as TGCGCCAGCAGCTTACGGACTAGCGGAAGCACAGATACGCAGTATTTT. This sequence encodes CASSLRTSGSTDTQYF.

The rearrangement uses TRBV4-3 and TRBJ2-3; D is possibly TRBD1 (5 bases). The ends were cut back, 4 bases at V and 10 bases at J, with 15 bases in the middle. This CDR3 is 13 amino acids long. Germline CDR1 LGHNA, CDR2 YSLEER. CDR3 residues: CASSPQGRVPQYF. CDR3 DNA sequence: TGCGCCAGCAGCCCCCAGGGCAGGGTTCCGCAGTATTTT.

The genes are TRBV19 and TRBJ1-3; no firm D call. The CDR3 sequence is 15 residues long. Trimming stripped 7 bases from V and 1 base from J, with 14 bases between. Germline CDR1 LNHDA, CDR2 SQIVND (reference sequence). For the CDR3, the DNA is TGTGCCAGTACCCATCCAAGAAGGTCTGGAAACACCATATATTTT. Residues: CASTHPRRSGNTIYF.

This chain joins TRBV7-2 and TRBJ1-2; 9 bases fit TRBD1. CDR3 length equals 14 residues. Germline values: CDR1 SGHTA, CDR2 FQGNSA. V trimming: 5 bases; J trimming: 2 bases; junction bases outside the gene matches: 3. CDR3 in DNA: TGTGCCAGCAGCATACAGGGGGCGAACTATGGCTACACCTTC. It yields the protein CASSIQGANYGYTF.

The V and J genes are TRBV6-5 and TRBJ2-5, with 13 bases that match TRBD2. The V segment lost 4 bases and the J segment 5 bases; nucleotides outside the gene matches: 7. This CDR3 is 16 amino acids long. The germline V gene has CDR1 MNHEY and CDR2 SVGAGI. The CDR3 DNA follows: TGTGCCAGCAGTTCCTTCGGACTAGCGGGAGCTGAGACCCAGTACTTC. The encoded protein is CASSSFGLAGAETQYF.